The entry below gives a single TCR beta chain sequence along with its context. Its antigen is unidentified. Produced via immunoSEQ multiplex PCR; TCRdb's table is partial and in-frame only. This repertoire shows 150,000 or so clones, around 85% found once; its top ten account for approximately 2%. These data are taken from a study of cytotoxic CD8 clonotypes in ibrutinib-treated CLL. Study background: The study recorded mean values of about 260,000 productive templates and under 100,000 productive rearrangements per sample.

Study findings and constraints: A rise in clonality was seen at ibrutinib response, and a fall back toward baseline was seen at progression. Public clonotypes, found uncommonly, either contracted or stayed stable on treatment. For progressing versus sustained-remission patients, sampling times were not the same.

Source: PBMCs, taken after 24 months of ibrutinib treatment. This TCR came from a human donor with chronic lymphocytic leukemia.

The CDR3 coding sequence is TGTGCCAGCAGCCAAGCAGAAAGGAGCTCTGGGGCCAACGTCCTGACTTTC. Protein: CASSQAERSSGANVLTF. The chain combines TRBV4-2 with TRBJ2-6; D uncertain. There are 17 residues in the CDR3. CDR1 is LGHNA and CDR2 is YNFKEQ in the germline V gene. Trimming left V 1 base short and J 0 bases short, with 10 bases between.